These T cell receptor beta chains were read from a single sample in a study of T-cell memory formation after mild COVID-19. Using its own MiXCR run on the 5' RACE reads, TCRdb lists one record per CDR3 protein. The table shows about 350,000 distinct CDR3 sequences, with about 13% occurring only once. Sequencing was done on a sample of PBMCs or a T cell subset sorted from them (not recorded which). These TCRs come from a man in his late teens or twenties who had mild COVID-19 (a few samples of this study predate the infection). Cell type and time point are not known. The CDR3 runs from the conserved cysteine through the conserved F or W. A D gene is named only where the DNA matches it firmly. Only some rows state a clone size, as once, few, many or a class for expanded clones.

clone size	D gene	V gene	J gene	CDR3 DNA	CDR3 protein
NA	NA	TRBV7-9	TRBJ2-5	TGTGCCAGCAAGTCTAGCGAACAGACCCAGTACTTC	CASKSSEQTQYF
NA	NA	TRBV29-1	TRBJ1-1	TGCAGCGTTGGTTCGGTGAACACTGAAGCTTTCTTT	CSVGSVNTEAFF
few	TRBD1	TRBV12-3/TRBV12-4	TRBJ2-2	TGTGCCACCGGGACAGGGGGCGCGAGGCGTACCGGGGAGCTGTTTTTT	CATGTGGARRTGELFF
few	NA	TRBV7-9	TRBJ1-1	TGTGCCAGCAGCCCCCCTTTGACTGAAGCTTTCTTT	CASSPPLTEAFF
few	NA	TRBV3-1	TRBJ2-3	TGTGCCAGCAGCCATATCGGGGCAGGGGTTGCAGATACGCAGTATTTT	CASSHIGAGVADTQYF
few	NA	TRBV20-1	TRBJ1-5	TGCAGTGCTAGGTTATCGATGGGTCAGCCCCAGCATTTT	CSARLSMGQPQHF
few	TRBD1	TRBV7-7	TRBJ2-2	TGTGCCAGCAGTCTTAACACAGGGGCCGGGGAGCTGTTTTTT	CASSLNTGAGELFF
NA	TRBD1	TRBV6-2/TRBV6-3	TRBJ2-2	TGTGCCAGTACAACAGGGGTGAACACCGGGGAGCTGTTTTTT	CASTTGVNTGELFF
many	NA	TRBV18	TRBJ2-3	TGTGCCAGCTCACCCCCACGGGGCGGAGCAGATACGCAGTATTTT	CASSPPRGGADTQYF
NA	TRBD1	TRBV11-2	TRBJ1-5	TGTGCCAGCAGCTCGACAGGGAGGGATCAGCCCCAGCATTTT	CASSSTGRDQPQHF
few	NA	TRBV24-1	TRBJ2-3	TGTGCCACCAGTGACCCCCTGGGAGCGCCAGGGAAGTCCACAGATACGCAGTATTTT	CATSDPLGAPGKSTDTQYF
NA	NA	TRBV7-8	TRBJ1-1	TGTGCCAGCAGCCAAAACCCAGGAACCGTGACTCGGGCTGAAGCTTTCTTT	CASSQNPGTVTRAEAFF
NA	TRBD1	TRBV5-1	TRBJ2-3	TGCGCCAGCAGCCCCGGGACAGCCACAGATACGCAGTATTTT	CASSPGTATDTQYF
many	TRBD1	TRBV6-2/TRBV6-3	TRBJ2-1	TGTGCCAGCAGTTCGGGACAGGCCCCTGACAATGAGCAGTTCTTC	CASSSGQAPDNEQFF
NA	TRBD2	TRBV6-2/TRBV6-3	TRBJ2-7	TGTGCCAGCAGTTACTTAGGGAGGGCGAACTACGAGCAGTACTTC	CASSYLGRANYEQYF
NA	NA	TRBV5-6	TRBJ2-3	TGTGCCAGCAGCCAGGACAGGACTAATACGCAGTATTTT	CASSQDRTNTQYF
NA	NA	TRBV12-3/TRBV12-4	TRBJ1-1	TGTGCCAGCAGGGTCTACAGGGTATCCACTGAAGCTTTCTTT	CASRVYRVSTEAFF
few	NA	TRBV5-1	TRBJ2-7	TGCGCCAGCAGCTTGTGGGCAGGGGCAGCCTACGAGCAGTACTTC	CASSLWAGAAYEQYF
NA	NA	TRBV25-1	TRBJ2-5	TGTGCCAGCAGTGAAGTCGGTTTACGGGAGACCCAGTACTTC	CASSEVGLRETQYF
NA	NA	TRBV12-3/TRBV12-4	TRBJ2-7	TGTGCCAGCAGTTTGAACGGTCAGGCTTACGAGCAGTACTTC	CASSLNGQAYEQYF
NA	NA	TRBV7-2	TRBJ1-2	TGTGCCATTCAGCGGGGGCCGGGAGATGGCTACACCTTC	CAIQRGPGDGYTF
few	NA	TRBV7-9	TRBJ1-4	TGTGCCAGCAGCTTCGGATGGGCAACTAATGAAAAACTGTTTTTT	CASSFGWATNEKLFF
few	NA	TRBV30	TRBJ2-3	TGTGCCTGGAGTGTACTGCTAGGGGGGGCGATTCGAGTTGGCACAGATACGCAGTATTTT	CAWSVLLGGAIRVGTDTQYF
few	TRBD1	TRBV27	TRBJ2-4	TGTGCCAGCTCCGGGACAGGGACAAACATTCAGTACTTC	CASSGTGTNIQYF
NA	TRBD1	TRBV7-2	TRBJ1-1	TGTGCCAGCAGCTTAAAAGGGACAGGGGGGGCTTTCTTT	CASSLKGTGGAFF
many	TRBD2	TRBV9	TRBJ2-7	TGTGCCAGCAGCGTAGCGGCTAGCGGGGGCTCCTCCTACGAGCAGTACTTC	CASSVAASGGSSYEQYF
few	TRBD2	TRBV12-3/TRBV12-4	TRBJ2-5	TGTGCCAGCAGTCCCGGGTATAGCGGGGGGTCGGGAGAGACCCAGTACTTC	CASSPGYSGGSGETQYF
NA	TRBD1	TRBV7-3	TRBJ1-1	TGTGCCAGCAGCTTTGGGGGTGGGACAGCCTATGAAGCTTTCTTT	CASSFGGGTAYEAFF